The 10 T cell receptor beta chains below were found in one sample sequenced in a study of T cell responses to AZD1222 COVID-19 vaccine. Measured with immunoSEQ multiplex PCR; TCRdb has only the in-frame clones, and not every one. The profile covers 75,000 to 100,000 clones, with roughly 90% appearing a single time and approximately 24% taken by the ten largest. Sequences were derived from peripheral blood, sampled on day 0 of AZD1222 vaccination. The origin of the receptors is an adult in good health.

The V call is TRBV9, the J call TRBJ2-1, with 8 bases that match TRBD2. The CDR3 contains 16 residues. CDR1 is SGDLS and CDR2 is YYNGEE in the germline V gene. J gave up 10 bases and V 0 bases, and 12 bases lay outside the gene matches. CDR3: CASSVGAGGPQVEQFF. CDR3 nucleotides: TGTGCCAGCAGCGTAGGGGCGGGAGGCCCGCAGGTCGAGCAGTTCTTC.

The CDR3 spells CASSLRGQETQYF. CDR3 nucleotides: TGCGCCAGCAGTCTCAGGGGCCAAGAGACCCAGTACTTC. The genes are TRBV23-1 and TRBJ2-5; D possibly corresponds to TRBD1 (6 bases). TRBV23-1 is an ORF, with its function uncertain. V was pared by 4 bases and J by 1 base, with 7 bases between. The CDR3 is 13 residues long.

CDR3 in amino acids: CAWSVTGGRGEQFF. The CDR3 coding sequence is TGTGCCTGGAGTGTAACGGGAGGGCGGGGTGAGCAGTTCTTC. The rearrangement uses TRBV30 and TRBJ2-1; the match to TRBD2 covers 8 bases. Germline CDR1 is GTSNPN and CDR2 is SVGIG (reference sequence). This CDR3 comprises 14 residues. Losses at the gene ends were 0 bases for V and 9 bases for J; bases not matched to a gene: 7.

The CDR3 here is CASSRVLYNEQFF. CDR3 nucleotides: TGTGCCAGCTCACGGGTCTTATACAATGAGCAGTTCTTC. This chain uses TRBV18 with TRBJ2-1; D unclear. CDR1 is KGHSH, CDR2 LQKENI, per germline. V lost 4 bases, J lost 4 bases, and 8 bases lay in between. The CDR3 loop spans 13 amino acids. The complete variable domain, with remaining parts taken from reference TRBV18 and TRBJ2-1, reads NAGVMQNPRHLVRRRGQEARLRCSPMKGHSHVYWYRQLPEEGLKFMVYLQKENIIDESGMPKERFSAEFPKEGPSILRIQQVVRGDSAAYFCASSRVLYNEQFFGPGTRLTVL.

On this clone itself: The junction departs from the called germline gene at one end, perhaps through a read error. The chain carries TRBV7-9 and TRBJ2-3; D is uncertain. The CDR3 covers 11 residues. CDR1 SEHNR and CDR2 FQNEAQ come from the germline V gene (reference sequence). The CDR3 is CASSLESSKVF. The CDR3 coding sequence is TGTGCCAGCAGCTTAGAGTCTAGTAAGGTATTT. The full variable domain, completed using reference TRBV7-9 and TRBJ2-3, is DTGVSQNPRHKITKRGQNVTFRCDPISEHNRLYWYRQTLGQGPEFLTYFQNEAQLEKSRLLSDRFSAERPKGSFSTLEIQRTEQGDSAMYLCASSLESSKVFGPGTRLTVL.

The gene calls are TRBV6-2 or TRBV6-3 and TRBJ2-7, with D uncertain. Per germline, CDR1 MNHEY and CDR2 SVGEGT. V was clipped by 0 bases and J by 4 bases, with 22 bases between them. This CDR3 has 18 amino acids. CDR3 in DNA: TGTGCCAGCAGTTACTCCGGCCCTAGGGCTGGCGGCGGTTACGAGCAGTACTTC. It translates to CASSYSGPRAGGGYEQYF.

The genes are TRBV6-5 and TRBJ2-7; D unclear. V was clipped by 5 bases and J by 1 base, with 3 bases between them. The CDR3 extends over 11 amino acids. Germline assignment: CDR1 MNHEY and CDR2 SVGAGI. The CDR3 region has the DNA TGTGCCAGCAGTCCTTCCTACGAGCAGTACTTC. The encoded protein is CASSPSYEQYF.

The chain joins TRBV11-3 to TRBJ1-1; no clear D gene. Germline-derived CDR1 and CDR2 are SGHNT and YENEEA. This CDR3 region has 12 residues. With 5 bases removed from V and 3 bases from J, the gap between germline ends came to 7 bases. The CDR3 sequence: CASSLHHTEAFF. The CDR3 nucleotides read TGTGCCAGCAGCCTCCATCACACTGAAGCTTTCTTT. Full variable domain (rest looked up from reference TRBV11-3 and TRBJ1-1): EAGVVQSPRYKIIEKKQPVAFWCNPISGHNTLYWYLQNLGQGPELLIRYENEEAVDDSQLPKDRFSAERLKGVDSTLKIQPAELGDSAVYLCASSLHHTEAFFGQGTRLTVV.

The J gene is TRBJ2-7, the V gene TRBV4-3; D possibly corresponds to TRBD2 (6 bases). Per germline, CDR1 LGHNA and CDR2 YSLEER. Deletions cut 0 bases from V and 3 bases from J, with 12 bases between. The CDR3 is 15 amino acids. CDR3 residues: CASSQEATRGYEQYF. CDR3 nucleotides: TGCGCCAGCAGCCAAGAGGCGACTAGAGGCTACGAGCAGTACTTC.

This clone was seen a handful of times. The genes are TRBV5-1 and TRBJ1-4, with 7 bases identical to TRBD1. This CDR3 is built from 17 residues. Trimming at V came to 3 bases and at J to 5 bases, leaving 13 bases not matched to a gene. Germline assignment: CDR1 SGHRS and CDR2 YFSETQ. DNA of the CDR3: TGCGCCAGCAGCTCGACTCGAACAGGGGCGAGAAATGAAAAACTGTTTTTT. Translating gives CASSSTRTGARNEKLFF.